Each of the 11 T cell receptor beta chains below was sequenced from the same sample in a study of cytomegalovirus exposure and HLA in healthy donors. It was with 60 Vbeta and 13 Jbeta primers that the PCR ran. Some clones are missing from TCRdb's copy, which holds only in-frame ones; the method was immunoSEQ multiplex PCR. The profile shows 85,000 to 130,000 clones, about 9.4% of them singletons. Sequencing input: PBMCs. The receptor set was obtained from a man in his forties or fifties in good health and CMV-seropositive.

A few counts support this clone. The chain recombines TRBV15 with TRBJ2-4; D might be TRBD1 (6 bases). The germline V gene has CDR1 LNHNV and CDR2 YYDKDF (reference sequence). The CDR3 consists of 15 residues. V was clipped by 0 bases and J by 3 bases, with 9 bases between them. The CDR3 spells CATSRDRDNKNIQYF. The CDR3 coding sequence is TGTGCCACCAGCAGAGATCGGGACAACAAAAACATTCAGTACTTC.

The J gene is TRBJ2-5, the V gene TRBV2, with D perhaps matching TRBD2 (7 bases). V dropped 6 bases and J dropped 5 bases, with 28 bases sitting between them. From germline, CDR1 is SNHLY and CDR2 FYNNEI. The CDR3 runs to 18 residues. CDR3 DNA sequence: TGTGCCAGCAGCCTACAGGGCAATAGCGGGTCCGTTGGGGAGACCCAGTACTTC. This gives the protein CASSLQGNSGSVGETQYF.

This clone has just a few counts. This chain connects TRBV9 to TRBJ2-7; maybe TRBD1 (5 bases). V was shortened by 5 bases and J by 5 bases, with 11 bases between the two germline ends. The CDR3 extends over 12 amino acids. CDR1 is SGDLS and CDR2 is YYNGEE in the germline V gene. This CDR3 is CASRRRAHEQYF. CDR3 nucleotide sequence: TGTGCCAGCAGGCGCAGGGCCCACGAGCAGTACTTC.

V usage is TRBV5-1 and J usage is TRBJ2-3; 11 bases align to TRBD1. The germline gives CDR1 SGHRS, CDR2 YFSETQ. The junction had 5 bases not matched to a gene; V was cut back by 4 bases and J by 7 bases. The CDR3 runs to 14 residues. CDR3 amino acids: CASSQGQGAYTQYF. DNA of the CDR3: TGCGCCAGCAGCCAAGGACAGGGGGCCTATACGCAGTATTTT.

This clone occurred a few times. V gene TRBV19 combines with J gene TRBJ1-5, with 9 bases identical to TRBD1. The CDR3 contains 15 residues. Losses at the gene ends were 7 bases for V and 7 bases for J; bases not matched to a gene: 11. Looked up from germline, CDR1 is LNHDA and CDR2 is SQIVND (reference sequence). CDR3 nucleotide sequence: TGTGCCAGTACTTCCCCGGACAGGGGAAAACAGCCCCAGCATTTT. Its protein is CASTSPDRGKQPQHF.

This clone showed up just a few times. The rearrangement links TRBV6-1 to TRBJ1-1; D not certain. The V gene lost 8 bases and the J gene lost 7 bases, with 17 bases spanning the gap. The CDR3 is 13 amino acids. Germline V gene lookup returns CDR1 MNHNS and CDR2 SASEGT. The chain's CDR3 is CASPPGETSEAFF. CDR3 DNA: TGTGCCAGCCCCCCCGGGGAAACCAGTGAAGCTTTCTTT.

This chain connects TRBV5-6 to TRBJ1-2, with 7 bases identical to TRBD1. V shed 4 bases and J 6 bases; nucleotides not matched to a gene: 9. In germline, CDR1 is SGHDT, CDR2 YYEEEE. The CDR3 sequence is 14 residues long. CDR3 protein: CASSAVTGFDGYTF. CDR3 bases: TGTGCCAGCAGCGCCGTGACAGGGTTCGATGGCTACACCTTC.

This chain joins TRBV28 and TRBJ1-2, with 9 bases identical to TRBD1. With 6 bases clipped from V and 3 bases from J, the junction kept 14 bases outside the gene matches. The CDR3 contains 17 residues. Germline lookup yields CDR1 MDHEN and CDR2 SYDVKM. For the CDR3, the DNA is TGTGCCAGCAGCTCTACTCCAATCAGGGACAGGGACTATGGCTACACCTTC. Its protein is CASSSTPIRDRDYGYTF.

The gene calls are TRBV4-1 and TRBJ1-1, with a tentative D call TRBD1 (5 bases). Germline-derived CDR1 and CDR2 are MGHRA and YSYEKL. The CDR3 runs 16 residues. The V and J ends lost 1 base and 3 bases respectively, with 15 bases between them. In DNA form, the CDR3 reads TGCGCCAGCAGCCAAGCCCCGGGGGGTGGAGACACTGAAGCTTTCTTT. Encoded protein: CASSQAPGGGDTEAFF.

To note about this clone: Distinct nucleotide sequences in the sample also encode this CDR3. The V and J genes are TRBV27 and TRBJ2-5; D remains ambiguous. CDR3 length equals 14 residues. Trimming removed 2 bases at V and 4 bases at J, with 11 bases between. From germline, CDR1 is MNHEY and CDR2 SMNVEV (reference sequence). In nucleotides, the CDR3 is TGTGCCAGCAGTTTAAGTAGAGGATCAGAGACCCAGTACTTC. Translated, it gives CASSLSRGSETQYF.

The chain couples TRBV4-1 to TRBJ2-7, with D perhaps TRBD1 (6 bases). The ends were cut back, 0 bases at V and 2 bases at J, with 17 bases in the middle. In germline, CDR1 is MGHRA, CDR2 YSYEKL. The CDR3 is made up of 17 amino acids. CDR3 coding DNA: TGCGCCAGCAGCCAAGATTCCCCCCACAGGGTGACCTACGAGCAGTACTTC. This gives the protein CASSQDSPHRVTYEQYF.